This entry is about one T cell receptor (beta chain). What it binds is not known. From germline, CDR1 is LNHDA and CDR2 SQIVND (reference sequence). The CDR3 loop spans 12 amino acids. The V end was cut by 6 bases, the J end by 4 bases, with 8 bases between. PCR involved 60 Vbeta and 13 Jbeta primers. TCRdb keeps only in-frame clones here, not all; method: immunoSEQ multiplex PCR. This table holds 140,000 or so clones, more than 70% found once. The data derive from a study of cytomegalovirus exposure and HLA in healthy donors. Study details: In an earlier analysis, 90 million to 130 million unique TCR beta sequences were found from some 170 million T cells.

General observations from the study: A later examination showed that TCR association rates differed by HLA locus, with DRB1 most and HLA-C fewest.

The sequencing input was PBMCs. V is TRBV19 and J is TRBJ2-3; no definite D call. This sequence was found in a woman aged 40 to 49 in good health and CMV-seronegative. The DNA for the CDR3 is TGTGCCAGTAGCATTACTGCAGATACGCAGTATTTT. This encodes CASSITADTQYF.